A single sample gave rise to the 11 T cell receptor beta chains below, sequenced in a study of OX40 agonist ivuxolimab in advanced cancers. Some clones are missing from TCRdb's copy, which holds only in-frame ones; the method was immunoSEQ multiplex PCR. There are about 60,000 clones in the sample; 83% occur only once, and 0.7% lies in the top ten. Specimen: CD4+ or CD8+ T cells sorted from blood, collected in a trial of the OX40 agonist ivuxolimab. Source of these receptors: an adult with an advanced solid tumor such as melanoma, head and neck, liver or kidney cancer.

V is TRBV25-1 and J is TRBJ2-5, with TRBD2 matching 11 bases. J gave up 5 bases and V 3 bases, and 2 bases lay outside the gene matches. Germline values: CDR1 MGHDK, CDR2 SYGVNS. This CDR3 is 14 amino acids long. DNA of the CDR3: TGTGCCAGCAGTGATAGCGGGAGGGCGGAGACCCAGTACTTC. It translates to CASSDSGRAETQYF.

In its sample, this clone is medium-sized (0.01 to 0.1%). The chain has TRBV7-6 and TRBJ2-7; the D gene is possibly TRBD1 (6 bases). CDR1 is SGHVS, CDR2 FNYEAQ, per germline. V lost 5 bases, J lost 1 base, and 12 bases lay in between. The CDR3 runs to 14 residues. CDR3 protein: CASSPGHNSYEQYF. The DNA of the CDR3 is TGTGCCAGCAGCCCGGGACACAATTCCTACGAGCAGTACTTC.

The chain combines TRBV18 with TRBJ1-1; 7 nucleotides align to TRBD1. Germline CDR1 is KGHSH and CDR2 is LQKENI. CDR3 length: 12 residues. V shed 5 bases, J shed 9 bases, and the junction held 6 bases outside the gene matches. The CDR3 spells CASSIDRAKAFF. DNA of the CDR3: TGTGCCAGCTCAATAGACAGGGCCAAAGCTTTCTTT.

The rearrangement uses TRBV6-5 and TRBJ2-7, with D perhaps matching TRBD1 (6 bases). The CDR3 spans 14 residues. V was clipped by 5 bases and J by 6 bases, with 17 bases between them. Germline V gene data show CDR1 as MNHEY and CDR2 as SVGAGI. CDR3 sequence (DNA): TGTGCCAGCAGTCAAACCAGGGGTACAGGCGAGCAGTACTTC. The encoded protein is CASSQTRGTGEQYF.

CDR3 nucleotide sequence: TGTGCCCTCCAGAACACCGGGGAGCTGTTTTTT. Protein: CALQNTGELFF. This chain uses TRBV2 with TRBJ2-2; unclear D gene. The CDR3 is made up of 11 amino acids. V lost 11 bases and J 1 base, leaving 5 bases between the germline ends. Germline CDR1 reads SNHLY; CDR2 reads FYNNEI.

The genes are TRBV11-2 and TRBJ2-2; 9 bases match TRBD1. The CDR3 contains 15 residues. The V and J ends lost 7 bases and 3 bases, in that order; junction bases with no gene match: 6. Germline CDR1 reads SGHAT; CDR2 reads FQNNGV. The CDR3 region is CASNNRDRDTGELFF. The CDR3 DNA reads TGTGCCAGCAACAACCGGGACAGGGACACCGGGGAGCTGTTTTTT.

V is TRBV4-1 and J is TRBJ2-4; 8 bases are shared with TRBD1. This CDR3 comprises 15 residues. Germline-derived CDR1 and CDR2 are MGHRA and YSYEKL. Unmatched junction bases numbered 6, after V lost 3 bases and J lost 5 bases. CDR3 in DNA: TGCGCCAGCAGCCATGGTGGACAGGGACAAAACATTCAGTACTTC. It codes for CASSHGGQGQNIQYF.

The chain joins TRBV20-1 to TRBJ2-1; D is undetermined. There are 11 residues in the CDR3. V dropped 6 bases and J dropped 10 bases, with 13 bases sitting between them. Germline V gives CDR1 DFQATT, CDR2 SNEGSKA (reference sequence). CDR3: CSAPPAREQFF. The CDR3 bases are TGCAGTGCCCCTCCAGCGAGGGAGCAGTTCTTC.

This chain uses TRBV5-1 with TRBJ2-7, with TRBD1 matching over 9 bases. The germline gives CDR1 SGHRS, CDR2 YFSETQ. V was pared by 0 bases and J by 4 bases, with 2 bases of the junction left unmatched. This CDR3 is built from 14 residues. The CDR3: CASSLDRGPYEQYF. Here the CDR3 DNA reads TGCGCCAGCAGCTTGGACAGGGGGCCTTACGAGCAGTACTTC. Based on the CDR3 plus reference TRBV5-1 and TRBJ2-7, the full variable domain is KAGVTQTPRYLIKTRGQQVTLSCSPISGHRSVSWYQQTPGQGLQFLFEYFSETQRNKGNFPGRFSGRQFSNSRSEMNVSTLELGDSALYLCASSLDRGPYEQYFGPGTRLTVT.

The chain recombines TRBV19 with TRBJ2-2, with no clear D. This CDR3 has 15 amino acids. Germline assignment: CDR1 LNHDA and CDR2 SQIVND (reference sequence). The V end lost 4 bases, the J end lost 2 bases, and 11 bases lay between the germline ends. CDR3 sequence (DNA): TGTGCCAGTAGTAAAGGGCGAAGTAACACCGGGGAGCTGTTTTTT. Translated: CASSKGRSNTGELFF.

This clone was observed a single time. The J gene is TRBJ1-1, the V gene TRBV14; D is unclear. The germline CDR1 and CDR2 sequences are SGHDN and FVKESK. The CDR3 runs to 13 residues. V lost 5 bases and J lost 1, with 8 bases in between. The CDR3 region is CASSSQPNTEAFF. The CDR3 DNA reads as TGTGCCAGCAGCAGCCAGCCGAACACTGAAGCTTTCTTT.